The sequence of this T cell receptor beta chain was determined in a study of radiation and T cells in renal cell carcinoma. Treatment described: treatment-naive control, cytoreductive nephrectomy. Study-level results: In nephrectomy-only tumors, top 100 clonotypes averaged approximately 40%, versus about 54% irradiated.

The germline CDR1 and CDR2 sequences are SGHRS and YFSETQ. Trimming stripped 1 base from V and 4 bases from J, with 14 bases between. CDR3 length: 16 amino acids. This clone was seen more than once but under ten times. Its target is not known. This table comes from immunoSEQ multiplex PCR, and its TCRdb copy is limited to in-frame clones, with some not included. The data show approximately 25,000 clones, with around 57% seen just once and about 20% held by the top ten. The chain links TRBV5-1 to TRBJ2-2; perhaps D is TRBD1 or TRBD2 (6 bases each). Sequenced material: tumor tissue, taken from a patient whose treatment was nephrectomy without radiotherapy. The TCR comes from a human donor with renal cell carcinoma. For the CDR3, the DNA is TGCGCCAGCAGCTTGCGAGGGGGGTCGAGCACCGGGGAGCTGTTTTTT. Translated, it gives CASSLRGGSSTGELFF.